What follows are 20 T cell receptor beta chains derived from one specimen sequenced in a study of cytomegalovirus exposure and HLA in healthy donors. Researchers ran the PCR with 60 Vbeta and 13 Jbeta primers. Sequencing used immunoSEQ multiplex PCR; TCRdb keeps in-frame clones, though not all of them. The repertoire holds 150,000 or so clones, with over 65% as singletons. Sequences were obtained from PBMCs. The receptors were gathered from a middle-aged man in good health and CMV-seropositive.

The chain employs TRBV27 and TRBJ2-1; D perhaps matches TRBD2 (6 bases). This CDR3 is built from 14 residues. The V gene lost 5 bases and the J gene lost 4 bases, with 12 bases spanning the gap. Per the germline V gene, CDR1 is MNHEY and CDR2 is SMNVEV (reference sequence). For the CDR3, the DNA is TGTGCCAGCAGTGCCCGGGAGCTTTACAATGAGCAGTTCTTC. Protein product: CASSARELYNEQFF.

The CDR3 coding sequence is TGTGCCAGCAGTGAAGGTGGACAGGGCAATCAGCCCCAGCATTTT. Translation gives CASSEGGQGNQPQHF. V is TRBV2 and J is TRBJ1-5; 7 nucleotides align to TRBD1. V shed 1 base, J shed 2 bases, and the junction held 2 bases outside the gene matches. CDR1 SNHLY and CDR2 FYNNEI come from the germline V gene. This CDR3 contains 15 residues.

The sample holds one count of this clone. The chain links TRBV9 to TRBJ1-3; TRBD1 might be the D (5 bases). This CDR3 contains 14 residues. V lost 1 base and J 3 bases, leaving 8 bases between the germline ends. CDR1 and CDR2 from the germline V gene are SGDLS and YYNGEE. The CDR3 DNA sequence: TGTGCCAGCAGCGTACAGGGAATTGGAAACACCATATATTTT. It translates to CASSVQGIGNTIYF.

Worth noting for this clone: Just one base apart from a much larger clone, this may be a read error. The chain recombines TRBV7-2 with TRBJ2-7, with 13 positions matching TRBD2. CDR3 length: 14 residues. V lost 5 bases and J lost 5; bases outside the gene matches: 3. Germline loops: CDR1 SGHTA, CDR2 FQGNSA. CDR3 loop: CASSPGLAGDEQYF. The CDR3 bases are TGTGCCAGCAGCCCCGGACTAGCGGGAGACGAGCAGTACTTC.

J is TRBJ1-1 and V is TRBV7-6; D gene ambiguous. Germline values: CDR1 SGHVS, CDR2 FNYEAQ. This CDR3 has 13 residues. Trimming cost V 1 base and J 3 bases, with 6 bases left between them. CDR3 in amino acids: CASSLVEYTEAFF. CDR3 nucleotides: TGTGCCAGCAGCTTAGTAGAGTACACTGAAGCTTTCTTT.

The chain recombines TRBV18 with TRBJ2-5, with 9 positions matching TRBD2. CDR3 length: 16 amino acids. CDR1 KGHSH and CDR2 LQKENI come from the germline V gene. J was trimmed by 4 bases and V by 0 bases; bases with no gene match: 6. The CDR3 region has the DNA TGTGCCAGCTCACCACCGGGTCCGACTAGCGGAGAGACCCAGTACTTC. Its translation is CASSPPGPTSGETQYF.

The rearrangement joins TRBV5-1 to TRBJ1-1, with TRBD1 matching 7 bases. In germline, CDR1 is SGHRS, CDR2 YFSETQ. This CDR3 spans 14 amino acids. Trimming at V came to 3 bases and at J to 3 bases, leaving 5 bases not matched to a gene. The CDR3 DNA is TGCGCCAGCAGCTCACAGGGGCGAGACACTGAAGCTTTCTTT. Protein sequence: CASSSQGRDTEAFF.

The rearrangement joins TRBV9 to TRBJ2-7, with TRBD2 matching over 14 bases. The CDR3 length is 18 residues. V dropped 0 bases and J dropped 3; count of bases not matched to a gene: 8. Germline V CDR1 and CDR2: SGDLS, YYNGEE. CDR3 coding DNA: TGTGCCAGCAGCGTAGGGGAGCCCGGGACTAGCGGGAGCTACGAGCAGTACTTC. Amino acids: CASSVGEPGTSGSYEQYF. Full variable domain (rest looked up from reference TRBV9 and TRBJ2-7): DSGVTQTPKHLITATGQRVTLRCSPRSGDLSVYWYQQSLDQGLQFLIQYYNGEERAKGNILERFSAQQFPDLHSELNLSSLELGDSALYFCASSVGEPGTSGSYEQYFGPGTRLTVT.

CDR3 coding DNA: TGTGCCAGCAGTTACTCGACGCAGGGGGCCTACGAGCAGTACTTC. This translates into CASSYSTQGAYEQYF. The chain carries TRBV6-5 and TRBJ2-7; 7 bases fit TRBD1. This CDR3 has 15 residues. Germline CDR1 reads MNHEY; CDR2 reads SVGAGI. Unmatched junction bases numbered 4, after V lost 0 bases and J lost 2 bases.

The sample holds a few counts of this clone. Written as DNA, the CDR3 is TGCAGCGTTGACAGATTTATGAACACTGAAGCTTTCTTT. It is translated as CSVDRFMNTEAFF. The V and J genes are TRBV29-1 and TRBJ1-1, with no clear D. Germline CDR1 SQVTM, CDR2 ANQGSEA. The length of the CDR3 is 13 residues. Deletions cut 3 bases from V and 0 bases from J, with 8 bases between.

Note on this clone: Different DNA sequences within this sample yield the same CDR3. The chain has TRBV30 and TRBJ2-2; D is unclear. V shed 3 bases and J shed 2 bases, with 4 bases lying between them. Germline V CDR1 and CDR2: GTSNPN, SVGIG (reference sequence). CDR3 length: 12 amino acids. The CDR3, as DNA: TGTGCCTGGAGCCTCAACACCGGGGAGCTGTTTTTT. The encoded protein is CAWSLNTGELFF. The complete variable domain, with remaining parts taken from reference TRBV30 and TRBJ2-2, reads SQTIHQWPATLVQPVGSPLSLECTVEGTSNPNLYWYRQAAGRGLQLLFYSVGIGQISSEVPQNLSASRPQDRQFILSSKKLLLSDSGFYLCAWSLNTGELFFGEGSRLTVL.

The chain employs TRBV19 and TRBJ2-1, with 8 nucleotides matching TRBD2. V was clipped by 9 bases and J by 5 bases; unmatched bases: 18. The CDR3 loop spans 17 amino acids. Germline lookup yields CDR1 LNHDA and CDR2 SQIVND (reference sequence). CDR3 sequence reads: CASSRPPSSGSNNEQFF. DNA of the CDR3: TGTGCCAGCTCCCGACCCCCGTCTAGCGGGTCCAACAATGAGCAGTTCTTC.

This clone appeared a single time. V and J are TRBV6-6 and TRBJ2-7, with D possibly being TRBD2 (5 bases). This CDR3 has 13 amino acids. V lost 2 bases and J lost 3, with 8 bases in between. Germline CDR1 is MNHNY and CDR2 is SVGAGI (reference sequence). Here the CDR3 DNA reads TGTGCCAGCAGTTACGCGAGGGACTACGAGCAGTACTTC. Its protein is CASSYARDYEQYF.

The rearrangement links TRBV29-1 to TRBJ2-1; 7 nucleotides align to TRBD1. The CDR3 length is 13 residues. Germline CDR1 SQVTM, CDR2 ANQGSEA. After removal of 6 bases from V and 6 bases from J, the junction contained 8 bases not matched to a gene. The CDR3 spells CSVETGNSNEQFF. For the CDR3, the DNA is TGCAGCGTCGAGACAGGGAATAGCAATGAGCAGTTCTTC.

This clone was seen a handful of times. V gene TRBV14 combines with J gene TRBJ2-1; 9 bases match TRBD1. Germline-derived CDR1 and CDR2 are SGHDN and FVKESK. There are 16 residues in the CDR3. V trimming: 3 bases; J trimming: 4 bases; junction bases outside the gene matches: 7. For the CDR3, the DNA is TGTGCCAGCAGCCACAGGAGGGACAGGGAATACAATGAGCAGTTCTTC. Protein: CASSHRRDREYNEQFF.

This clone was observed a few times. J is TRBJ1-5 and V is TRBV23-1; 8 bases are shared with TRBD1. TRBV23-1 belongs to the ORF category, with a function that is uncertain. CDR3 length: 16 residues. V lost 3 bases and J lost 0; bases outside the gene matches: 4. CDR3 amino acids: CASSHRTGHSNQPQHF. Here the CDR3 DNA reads TGCGCCAGCAGTCACAGGACAGGGCATAGCAATCAGCCCCAGCATTTT.

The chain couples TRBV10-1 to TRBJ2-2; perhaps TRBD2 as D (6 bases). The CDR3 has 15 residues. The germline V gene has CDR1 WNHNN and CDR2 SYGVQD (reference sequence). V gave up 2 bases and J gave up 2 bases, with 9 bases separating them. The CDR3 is CASSEAGLNTGELFF. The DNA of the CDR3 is TGCGCCAGCAGTGAGGCGGGATTAAACACCGGGGAGCTGTTTTTT.

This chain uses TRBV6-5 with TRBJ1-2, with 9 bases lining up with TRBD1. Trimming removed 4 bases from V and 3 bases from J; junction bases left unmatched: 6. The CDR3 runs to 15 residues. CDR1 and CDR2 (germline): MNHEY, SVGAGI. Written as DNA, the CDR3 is TGTGCCAGCAGTTTACCGGGACAGGGAGACTATGGCTACACCTTC. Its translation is CASSLPGQGDYGYTF.

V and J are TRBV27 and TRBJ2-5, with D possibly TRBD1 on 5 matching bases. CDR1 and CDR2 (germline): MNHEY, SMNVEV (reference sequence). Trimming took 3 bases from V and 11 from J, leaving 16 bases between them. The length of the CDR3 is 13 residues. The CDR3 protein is CASSFHGQGEQYF. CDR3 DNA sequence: TGTGCCAGCAGTTTCCACGGACAAGGTGAGCAGTACTTC.

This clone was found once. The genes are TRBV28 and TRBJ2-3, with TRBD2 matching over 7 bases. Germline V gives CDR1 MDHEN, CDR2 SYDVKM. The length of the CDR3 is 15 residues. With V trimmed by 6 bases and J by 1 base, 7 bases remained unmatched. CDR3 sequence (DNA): TGTGCCAGCAGCAACAGCGGGGATGGCACAGATACGCAGTATTTT. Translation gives CASSNSGDGTDTQYF.